The 27 T cell receptor beta chains given below trace back to one sample, sequenced in a study of cytomegalovirus exposure and HLA in healthy donors. Use of 60 Vbeta and 13 Jbeta primers characterized the PCR. Data came from immunoSEQ multiplex PCR; TCRdb stores just in-frame clones and leaves some out. The sample holds approximately 100,000 clones, approximately 80% seen once. Sequencing input: PBMCs. The receptors originated from a woman in her forties in good health and CMV-seronegative.

The rearrangement uses TRBV2 and TRBJ1-5; no clear D. Trimming shortened V by 4 bases and J by 0 bases, and 4 bases separated the two germline ends. The CDR3 runs to 13 residues. Germline-derived CDR1 and CDR2 are SNHLY and FYNNEI. CDR3 coding DNA: TGTGCCAGCAGTGTAGATAGCAATCAGCCCCAGCATTTT. Translating it yields CASSVDSNQPQHF.

The rearrangement joins TRBV27 to TRBJ1-6; D may be TRBD1 (5 bases). V lost 8 bases and J 6 bases, leaving 8 bases between the germline ends. CDR3 length equals 12 residues. Germline-derived CDR1 and CDR2 are MNHEY and SMNVEV (reference sequence). As DNA, the CDR3 is TGTGCCAGCGGGGCCCTTAATTCACCCCTCCACTTT. It yields the protein CASGALNSPLHF.

The V gene is TRBV7-8, the J gene TRBJ1-1; no reliable D call. CDR1 is SGHVS, CDR2 FQNEAQ, per germline. The CDR3 consists of 17 residues. V lost 1 base and J lost 1, with 16 bases in between. CDR3 sequence: CASSLVSPSGKNTEAFF. The CDR3 nucleotides are TGTGCCAGCAGCTTAGTATCCCCCTCGGGGAAGAACACTGAAGCTTTCTTT.

V is TRBV30 and J is TRBJ1-2; D remains unclear. This CDR3 is 11 amino acids long. Germline-derived CDR1 and CDR2 are GTSNPN and SVGIG (reference sequence). The V and J ends lost 4 bases and 2 bases respectively, with 5 bases between them. CDR3: CAWMQNYGYTF. The CDR3 DNA reads TGTGCCTGGATGCAGAACTATGGCTACACCTTC.

The CDR3: CASSLSGQGSYTF. The CDR3 DNA is TGTGCCAGCAGCTTATCGGGACAGGGGAGCTACACCTTC. The rearrangement links TRBV7-2 to TRBJ1-2; 10 bases line up with TRBD1. This CDR3 comprises 13 residues. CDR1 and CDR2 from the germline V gene are SGHTA and FQGNSA. Germline trimming cut 2 bases from V and 9 bases from J; bases unmatched to any gene: 3.

V is TRBV6-1 and J is TRBJ1-5; D possibly corresponds to TRBD1 (5 bases). V was trimmed by 4 bases and J by 4 bases, leaving 14 bases between them. Germline V gene lookup returns CDR1 MNHNS and CDR2 SASEGT. The CDR3 loop spans 15 amino acids. The DNA for the CDR3 is TGTGCCAGCAGTGCAGGGTTAATTTGGAATCAGCCCCAGCATTTT. It yields the protein CASSAGLIWNQPQHF.

The rearrangement links TRBV2 to TRBJ1-1; 7 bases agree with TRBD1. Germline CDR1 is SNHLY and CDR2 is FYNNEI. J gave up 4 bases and V 6 bases, and 2 bases lay outside the gene matches. The CDR3 covers 12 residues. CDR3 region: CASRRDSTEAFF. Here the CDR3 DNA reads TGTGCCAGCAGGAGGGACAGCACTGAAGCTTTCTTT.

The chain carries TRBV5-1 and TRBJ2-1; weak D call: TRBD2 (6 bases). The CDR3 sequence is 13 residues long. Germline V CDR1 and CDR2: SGHRS, YFSETQ. The germline V and J ends were trimmed by 7 bases and 6 bases, with 14 bases remaining between them. The CDR3 region is CASRGAGLNEQFF. The CDR3 DNA sequence: TGCGCCAGCCGCGGGGCGGGGCTCAATGAGCAGTTCTTC.

The chain employs TRBV25-1 and TRBJ1-1; weak D call: TRBD1 (5 bases). CDR3 length equals 12 residues. Trimming removed 2 bases at V and 10 bases at J, with 11 bases between. CDR1 and CDR2 from the germline V gene are MGHDK and SYGVNS. The CDR3 sequence is CASSEEGVRAFF. Here the CDR3 DNA reads TGTGCCAGCAGTGAAGAAGGGGTTCGAGCTTTCTTT. Filled out from reference TRBV25-1 and TRBJ1-1, the complete variable domain reads EADIYQTPRYLVIGTGKKITLECSQTMGHDKMYWYQQDPGMELHLIHYSYGVNSTEKGDLSSESTVSRIRTEHFPLTLESARPSHTSQYLCASSEEGVRAFFGQGTRLTVV.

The chain uses TRBV13 and TRBJ2-3; 8 bases are shared with TRBD2. This CDR3 comprises 15 residues. CDR1 PRHDT and CDR2 FYEKMQ come from the germline V gene (reference sequence). Unmatched junction bases numbered 6, after V lost 5 bases and J lost 2 bases. CDR3 sequence: CASSQTSGNTDTQYF. CDR3 DNA: TGTGCCAGCAGCCAAACTAGCGGAAACACAGATACGCAGTATTTT.

The rearrangement links TRBV29-1 to TRBJ1-1, with a tentative D call TRBD1 (6 bases). The CDR3 sequence is 19 residues long. Trimming shortened V by 0 bases and J by 5 bases, and 28 bases separated the two germline ends. Germline V gene lookup returns CDR1 SQVTM and CDR2 ANQGSEA. DNA for the CDR3: TGCAGCGTTGAAGATCTGACCAGAACTAATGCCAGGGGTTGGACTGAAGCTTTCTTT. Translating it yields CSVEDLTRTNARGWTEAFF. The full variable domain, with the rest looked up from reference TRBV29-1 and TRBJ1-1, is SAVISQKPSRDICQRGTSLTIQCQVDSQVTMMFWYRQQPGQSLTLIATANQGSEATYESGFVIDKFPISRPNLTFSTLTVSNMSPEDSSIYLCSVEDLTRTNARGWTEAFFGQGTRLTVV.

The chain recombines TRBV7-9 with TRBJ1-2, with D possibly matching TRBD1 (6 bases). CDR3 length equals 13 residues. Per germline, CDR1 SEHNR and CDR2 FQNEAQ (reference sequence). Trimming left V 7 bases short and J 2 bases short, with 11 bases between. This CDR3 is CASTVGGNYGYTF. The CDR3 region has the DNA TGTGCCAGCACCGTAGGGGGAAACTATGGCTACACCTTC.

The chain has TRBV5-6 and TRBJ1-2, with 10 bases lining up with TRBD1. Germline V CDR1 and CDR2: SGHDT, YYEEEE. There are 19 residues in the CDR3. J lost 2 bases, V lost 1 base, and 14 bases had no gene match. The CDR3 here is CASSLSPVGQGQSNYGYTF. The CDR3 bases are TGTGCCAGCAGCTTGTCTCCGGTGGGACAGGGGCAATCAAACTATGGCTACACCTTC. Variable domain in full (rest from reference TRBV5-6 and TRBJ1-2): DAGVTQSPTHLIKTRGQQVTLRCSPKSGHDTVSWYQQALGQGPQFIFQYYEEEERQRGNFPDRFSGHQFPNYSSELNVNALLLGDSALYLCASSLSPVGQGQSNYGYTFGSGTRLTVV.

Details on this clone: The sample has other DNA sequences that encode this CDR3 too. The J gene is TRBJ2-7, the V gene TRBV7-6, with a weak D call TRBD1 (6 bases). Between the trimmed V and J ends, which lost 5 bases and 5 bases, there was a span of 10 bases. The CDR3 length is 12 residues. The germline V gene has CDR1 SGHVS and CDR2 FNYEAQ. CDR3 nucleotide sequence: TGTGCCAGCAGCCACAGGGATGACGAGCAGTACTTC. Protein: CASSHRDDEQYF.

This chain connects TRBV7-9 to TRBJ1-5, with a weak D call TRBD1 (5 bases). Trimming cost V 5 bases and J 5 bases, with 10 bases left between them. Germline-derived CDR1 and CDR2 are SEHNR and FQNEAQ (reference sequence). This CDR3 has 13 amino acids. For the CDR3, the DNA is TGTGCCAGCAGCCTGGACACATATCAGCCCCAGCATTTT. Encoded protein: CASSLDTYQPQHF.

The chain carries TRBV2 and TRBJ2-7; 9 nucleotides agree with TRBD2. J lost 10 bases, V lost 0 bases, and 10 bases had no gene match. CDR3 size: 15 residues. Germline values: CDR1 SNHLY, CDR2 FYNNEI. The CDR3: CASSEALASGVEQYF. Here the CDR3 DNA reads TGTGCCAGCAGTGAAGCGCTTGCTAGCGGGGTGGAACAGTACTTC.

V and J are TRBV29-1 and TRBJ2-5; 7 bases line up with TRBD2. Per germline, CDR1 SQVTM and CDR2 ANQGSEA. Germline trimming cut 8 bases from V and 1 base from J; bases unmatched to any gene: 7. The CDR3 has 13 amino acids. CDR3 region: CSTERGSQETQYF. The CDR3 nucleotides read TGCAGCACCGAGCGGGGCTCCCAAGAGACCCAGTACTTC.

V is TRBV5-1 and J is TRBJ1-1; D ambiguous. Germline assignment: CDR1 SGHRS and CDR2 YFSETQ. Trimming left V 0 bases short and J 4 bases short, with 10 bases between. The CDR3 length is 14 residues. CDR3 amino acids: CASSLGGLSTEAFF. In nucleotides, the CDR3 is TGCGCCAGCAGCTTGGGCGGGCTTAGCACTGAAGCTTTCTTT. The variable domain in full, completed from reference TRBV5-1 and TRBJ1-1, reads KAGVTQTPRYLIKTRGQQVTLSCSPISGHRSVSWYQQTPGQGLQFLFEYFSETQRNKGNFPGRFSGRQFSNSRSEMNVSTLELGDSALYLCASSLGGLSTEAFFGQGTRLTVV.

V usage is TRBV5-6 and J usage is TRBJ2-7, with 8 bases lining up with TRBD1. Losses at the gene ends were 3 bases for V and 4 bases for J; bases not matched to a gene: 9. Germline V lookup: CDR1 SGHDT, CDR2 YYEEEE. The CDR3 length is 15 residues. CDR3 region: CASSWGAQGAYEQYF. The CDR3 bases are TGTGCCAGCAGCTGGGGGGCTCAGGGGGCGTACGAGCAGTACTTC.

This sequence joins TRBV4-2 and TRBJ2-6; D perhaps matches TRBD2 (5 bases). CDR3 length equals 17 residues. V was trimmed by 1 base and J by 0 bases, leaving 10 bases between them. Germline V CDR1 and CDR2: LGHNA, YNFKEQ. CDR3 bases: TGTGCCAGCAGCCAAGGGCGAGGGAGCTCTGGGGCCAACGTCCTGACTTTC. It encodes CASSQGRGSSGANVLTF.

The chain is built from TRBV5-4 and TRBJ2-1; TRBD2 agrees at 11 bases. This CDR3 comprises 18 residues. Germline loops: CDR1 SGHNT, CDR2 YYREEE (reference sequence). The ends lost 1 base at V and 0 bases at J; junction bases unmatched: 6. The CDR3 nucleotides are TGTGCCAGCAGCTTGACTAGCGGGGGCTTTAGCTCCTACAATGAGCAGTTCTTC. Protein product: CASSLTSGGFSSYNEQFF.

Only one count was recorded for this clone. This chain connects TRBV9 to TRBJ1-2; TRBD1 matches at 7 bases. The CDR3 loop spans 13 amino acids. Germline loops: CDR1 SGDLS, CDR2 YYNGEE. Trimming at V came to 3 bases and at J to 6 bases, leaving 5 bases not matched to a gene. The CDR3 DNA is TGTGCCAGCAGCGCCGAGGGGGCCGATGGCTACACCTTC. It encodes CASSAEGADGYTF.

The rearrangement uses TRBV12-5 and TRBJ1-3, with 7 bases lining up with TRBD1. CDR3 size: 15 residues. V shed 1 base, J shed 4 bases, and the junction held 4 bases outside the gene matches. Germline-derived CDR1 and CDR2 are LGHNT and FRNRAP. The CDR3 region is CASGLATGTGNTIYF. CDR3 nucleotide sequence: TGTGCTAGTGGTTTGGCGACAGGGACCGGAAACACCATATATTTT.

The CDR3 loop reads CASSPLLDTSNTEAFF. The CDR3, as DNA: TGTGCCAGCTCACCACTCTTGGACACATCGAACACTGAAGCTTTCTTT. J is TRBJ1-1 and V is TRBV18; possibly TRBD1 for D (5 bases). With 1 base removed from V and 1 base from J, the gap between germline ends came to 13 bases. The CDR3 consists of 16 residues. The V gene's germline CDR1 is KGHSH and CDR2 LQKENI. Filled out from reference TRBV18 and TRBJ1-1, the complete variable domain reads NAGVMQNPRHLVRRRGQEARLRCSPMKGHSHVYWYRQLPEEGLKFMVYLQKENIIDESGMPKERFSAEFPKEGPSILRIQQVVRGDSAAYFCASSPLLDTSNTEAFFGQGTRLTVV.

This clone has a handful of counts. The chain employs TRBV14 and TRBJ1-2; 7 bases match TRBD1. J lost 7 bases, V lost 2 bases, and 7 bases had no gene match. CDR1 is SGHDN and CDR2 is FVKESK in the germline V gene. The CDR3 extends over 14 amino acids. CDR3 in amino acids: CASSQSREGAGYTF. CDR3 sequence (DNA): TGTGCCAGCAGCCAATCTCGGGAGGGGGCTGGCTACACCTTC.

The chain employs TRBV30 and TRBJ1-2, with unresolved D. The CDR3 extends over 13 amino acids. Germline-derived CDR1 and CDR2 are GTSNPN and SVGIG (reference sequence). Between the trimmed V and J ends, which lost 1 base and 8 bases, there was a span of 14 bases. The CDR3 bases are TGTGCCTGGAGTGAGCGCAGGACGGGGGGCTACACCTTC. It yields the protein CAWSERRTGGYTF.

This sequence joins TRBV7-9 and TRBJ1-2, with 7 bases aligning to TRBD1. The trim removed 1 base at V and 4 bases at J, leaving 9 bases unmatched. The CDR3 consists of 16 residues. Looked up from germline, CDR1 is SEHNR and CDR2 is FQNEAQ (reference sequence). CDR3 nucleotides: TGTGCCAGCAGCTTAGTGGCGGGACAGCGAGTCTATGGCTACACCTTC. Translating gives CASSLVAGQRVYGYTF.